This T cell receptor beta chain was found in a study of cytomegalovirus exposure and HLA in healthy donors. The PCR had 60 Vbeta and 13 Jbeta primers. Measured with immunoSEQ multiplex PCR; TCRdb has only the in-frame clones, and not every one. The sample includes about 260,000 clones, approximately 84% seen only once; the top ten take about 2%. V shed 8 bases, J shed 4 bases, and the junction held 13 bases outside the gene matches. Germline V gene sequence: CDR1 MNHEY, CDR2 SMNVEV (reference sequence). The CDR3 has 15 amino acids. Material: PBMCs. The sequence derives from a middle-aged woman in good health and CMV-seropositive. The chain has TRBV27 and TRBJ2-7; 8 nucleotides align to TRBD2. In DNA form, the CDR3 reads TGTGCCAGCCGCCCCGAGAGCGGGAGAGTATACGAGCAGTACTTC. Amino acids: CASRPESGRVYEQYF.